A single sample is the source of the 18 T cell receptor beta chains below, sequenced in a study of control samples from healthy donors and cancer patients. Using immunoSEQ multiplex PCR, the repertoire was profiled, and TCRdb retains in-frame clones only, with some absent. The table lists about 130,000 clones, about nine tenths of them singletons. Material: blood. The receptors derive from a man aged 18 to 30 in good health.

The rearrangement joins TRBV7-2 to TRBJ2-5; D possibly uses TRBD1 or TRBD2 (5 bases each). Trimming cost V 3 bases and J 3 bases, with 11 bases left between them. The germline gives CDR1 SGHTA, CDR2 FQGNSA. CDR3 size: 14 residues. The CDR3 loop is CASSFWGIKETQYF. The CDR3, as DNA: TGTGCCAGCAGCTTTTGGGGGATAAAAGAGACCCAGTACTTC. Using reference TRBV7-2 and TRBJ2-5 for the parts outside the CDR3, the full variable domain is GAGVSQSPSNKVTEKGKDVELRCDPISGHTALYWYRQSLGQGLEFLIYFQGNSAPDKSGLPSDRFSAERTGGSVSTLTIQRTQQEDSAVYLCASSFWGIKETQYFGPGTRLLVL.

This chain joins TRBV27 and TRBJ2-5; 9 bases map to TRBD1. The germline CDR1 and CDR2 sequences are MNHEY and SMNVEV (reference sequence). The CDR3 has 16 residues. Losses at the gene ends were 5 bases for V and 2 bases for J; bases not matched to a gene: 9. CDR3 sequence reads: CASSPGGGTGQETQYF. In DNA, the CDR3 is TGTGCCAGCAGTCCGGGGGGCGGGACAGGGCAAGAGACCCAGTACTTC.

This clone came up a few times. The gene calls are TRBV6-1 and TRBJ2-1, with 7 bases fitting TRBD2. Germline V CDR1 and CDR2: MNHNS, SASEGT. The CDR3 is made up of 16 amino acids. V lost 2 bases to trimming and J lost 2 bases; unmatched junction nucleotides: 6. The CDR3 sequence is CASSELRGWAYNEQFF. CDR3 in DNA: TGTGCCAGCAGTGAATTGCGGGGGTGGGCCTACAATGAGCAGTTCTTC.

The chain has TRBV2 and TRBJ1-2; D is unclear. V was cut by 3 bases and J by 5 bases, with 4 bases left in between. Germline V gene sequence: CDR1 SNHLY, CDR2 FYNNEI. The CDR3 has 11 amino acids. The CDR3: CASSEQYGYTF. CDR3 sequence (DNA): TGTGCCAGCAGTGAGCAATATGGCTACACCTTC.

Written as DNA, the CDR3 is TGTGCCAGCAGCTGGAGTCCCGGGACAGGGGTTGGGGCCAACGTCCTGACTTTC. Amino acids: CASSWSPGTGVGANVLTF. The genes are TRBV7-2 and TRBJ2-6, with 10 bases aligning to TRBD1. The CDR3 is made up of 18 amino acids. J lost 3 bases, V lost 4 bases, and 9 bases had no gene match. CDR1 is SGHTA, CDR2 FQGNSA, per germline.

The chain carries TRBV5-1 and TRBJ1-2, with TRBD1 matching 7 bases. The V gene's germline CDR1 is SGHRS and CDR2 YFSETQ. The CDR3 consists of 13 residues. V lost 4 bases, J lost 8 bases, and 8 bases stayed unmatched. In nucleotides, the CDR3 is TGCGCCAGCAGCCAGACAGGGCTCCCGGGCTACACCTTC. Translating gives CASSQTGLPGYTF. Combining the CDR3 with reference TRBV5-1 and TRBJ1-2 gives the whole variable domain KAGVTQTPRYLIKTRGQQVTLSCSPISGHRSVSWYQQTPGQGLQFLFEYFSETQRNKGNFPGRFSGRQFSNSRSEMNVSTLELGDSALYLCASSQTGLPGYTFGSGTRLTVV.

The gene calls are TRBV7-9 and TRBJ2-7; D remains ambiguous. There are 14 residues in the CDR3. Trimming shortened V by 7 bases and J by 0 bases, and 13 bases separated the two germline ends. Per germline, CDR1 SEHNR and CDR2 FQNEAQ (reference sequence). CDR3 in DNA: TGTGCCAGCATCTCCCCACAGAGCTCCTACGAGCAGTACTTC. It encodes CASISPQSSYEQYF.

The V and J genes are TRBV30 and TRBJ1-6; 7 bases align to TRBD1. The CDR3 has 14 residues. The V gene end was trimmed by 2 bases and the J gene end by 8 bases; junction bases not matched to a gene: 6. The germline V gene has CDR1 GTSNPN and CDR2 SVGIG (reference sequence). CDR3 sequence (DNA): TGTGCCTGGAGTAAGGGGGCTGTGGATTCACCCCTCCACTTT. This codes for CAWSKGAVDSPLHF.

The chain joins TRBV10-1 to TRBJ2-3; D not certain. V lost 5 bases to trimming and J lost 4 bases, with 13 bases between them. The germline CDR1 and CDR2 sequences are WNHNN and SYGVQD (reference sequence). CDR3 length equals 14 residues. The CDR3 sequence: CASSPSNVADTQYF. CDR3 coding DNA: TGCGCCAGCAGTCCTTCAAACGTAGCAGATACGCAGTATTTT.

This clone was observed a single time. This sequence joins TRBV5-1 and TRBJ1-1; TRBD1 is a possible D gene (6 bases). The CDR3 is 15 residues long. The germline V gene encodes CDR1 SGHRS and CDR2 YFSETQ. Trimming left V 4 bases short and J 0 bases short, with 13 bases between. CDR3 amino acids: CASSRGGHLNTEAFF. The CDR3 bases are TGCGCCAGCAGCAGGGGGGGCCACCTGAACACTGAAGCTTTCTTT.

The chain recombines TRBV4-1 with TRBJ2-1; 9 nucleotides align to TRBD2. The trim removed 0 bases at V and 5 bases at J, leaving 5 bases unmatched. This CDR3 spans 16 amino acids. Germline CDR1 is MGHRA and CDR2 is YSYEKL. CDR3 in amino acids: CASSQDSAGGHNEQFF. CDR3 DNA sequence: TGCGCCAGCAGCCAAGATTCAGCGGGGGGCCACAATGAGCAGTTCTTC.

This chain links TRBV27 with TRBJ1-2; D is uncertain. The CDR3 totals 17 residues. Per germline, CDR1 MNHEY and CDR2 SMNVEV (reference sequence). V lost 6 bases, J lost 2 bases, and 22 bases lay in between. The CDR3 region is CASRQRAKAALNYGYTF. The CDR3 coding sequence is TGTGCCAGCAGGCAGAGGGCCAAAGCGGCCCTAAACTATGGCTACACCTTC.

The chain couples TRBV7-3 to TRBJ2-3; possibly TRBD1 for D (6 bases). Germline CDR1 is SGHTA and CDR2 is FQGTGA. V was clipped by 4 bases and J by 0 bases, with 8 bases between them. This CDR3 contains 14 residues. CDR3 sequence reads: CASSSDRSTDTQYF. The CDR3 coding sequence is TGTGCCAGCAGCTCGGACAGAAGCACAGATACGCAGTATTTT.

The chain is built from TRBV18 and TRBJ2-7; either TRBD1 or TRBD2 may supply D (5 bases each). Looked up from germline, CDR1 is KGHSH and CDR2 is LQKENI. V gave up 1 base and J gave up 7 bases, with 20 bases separating them. The CDR3 is made up of 16 amino acids. CDR3 sequence (DNA): TGTGCCAGCTCACCACGGTACGGGACCCACCCTAGAGAGCAGTACTTC. It translates to CASSPRYGTHPREQYF.

J is TRBJ1-3 and V is TRBV3-1 (or the pseudogene TRBV3-2); possible D gene TRBD1, 5 bases. CDR3 size: 14 residues. The V end was cut by 1 base, the J end by 10 bases, with 14 bases between. Germline V gene data show CDR1 as LGHDT and CDR2 as YNNKEL (reference sequence). This chain's CDR3 is CASSQGGVRRTIYF. CDR3 sequence (DNA): TGTGCCAGCAGCCAAGGGGGGGTCAGGAGGACCATATATTTT.

The V gene is TRBV19, the J gene TRBJ2-3; D might be TRBD2 (7 bases). The CDR3 runs to 15 residues. Germline values: CDR1 LNHDA, CDR2 SQIVND (reference sequence). Trimming stripped 6 bases from V and 0 bases from J, with 13 bases between. The CDR3 is CASRIAGASTDTQYF. CDR3 nucleotide sequence: TGTGCCAGTAGAATCGCGGGGGCTAGCACAGATACGCAGTATTTT. The complete variable domain, with remaining parts taken from reference TRBV19 and TRBJ2-3, reads DGGITQSPKYLFRKEGQNVTLSCEQNLNHDAMYWYRQDPGQGLRLIYYSQIVNDFQKGDIAEGYSVSREKKESFPLTVTSAQKNPTAFYLCASRIAGASTDTQYFGPGTRLTVL.

The J gene is TRBJ2-7, the V gene TRBV27; the D gene could be TRBD1 or TRBD2 (6 bases each). The CDR3 length is 16 residues. Per the germline V gene, CDR1 is MNHEY and CDR2 is SMNVEV (reference sequence). Trimming took off 1 base at V and 4 bases at J, with 17 bases between the two ends. The CDR3 DNA sequence: TGTGCCAGCAGTTTATTTGTGGGGGGCCCCATTTACGAGCAGTACTTC. Translation: CASSLFVGGPIYEQYF.

The rearrangement joins TRBV2 to TRBJ2-5, with TRBD2 matching 11 bases. This CDR3 is 17 amino acids long. V lost 1 base and J lost 1; bases outside the gene matches: 5. Germline V gene lookup returns CDR1 SNHLY and CDR2 FYNNEI. CDR3 amino acids: CASSEGLAGGFQETQYF. DNA of the CDR3: TGTGCCAGCAGTGAAGGGCTAGCGGGGGGCTTCCAAGAGACCCAGTACTTC.